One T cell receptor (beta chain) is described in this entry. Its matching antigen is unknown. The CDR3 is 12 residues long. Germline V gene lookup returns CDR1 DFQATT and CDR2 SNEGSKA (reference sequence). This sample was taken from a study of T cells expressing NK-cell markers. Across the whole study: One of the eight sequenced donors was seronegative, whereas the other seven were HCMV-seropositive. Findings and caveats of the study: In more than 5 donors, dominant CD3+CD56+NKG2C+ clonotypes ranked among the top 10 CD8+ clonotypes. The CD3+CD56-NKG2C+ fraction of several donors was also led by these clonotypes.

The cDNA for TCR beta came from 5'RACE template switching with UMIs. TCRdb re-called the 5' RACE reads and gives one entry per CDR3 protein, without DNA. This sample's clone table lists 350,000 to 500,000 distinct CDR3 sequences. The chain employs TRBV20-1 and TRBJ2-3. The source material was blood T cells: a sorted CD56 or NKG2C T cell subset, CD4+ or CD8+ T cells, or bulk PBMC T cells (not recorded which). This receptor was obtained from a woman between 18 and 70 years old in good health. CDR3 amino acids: CSANGGADTQYF.